These T cell receptor beta chains were read from a single sample in a study of regulatory T cells in long-lasting Graves disease. Each CDR3 protein gets one entry after TCRdb re-called the multiplex PCR reads with MiXCR. In the table there are 680,000 or so distinct CDR3 sequences, 16% of which are singletons. The data were also submitted as part of a second study, on T cells in Graves' hyperthyroidism and ophthalmopathy.

The sequencing used peripheral blood mononuclear cells (PBMCs), collected at new diagnosis, from a patient treated with antithyroid drugs. The receptors were gathered from a woman aged 25-40 years with Graves disease. Both conserved end residues are part of each CDR3. The D gene is left open where the match is weak. Some rows have no size entry. The others give once, few or many, or a class for an expanded clone.

d_call	cdr3_length	v_call	j_call	clone_size	cdr3_aa	cdr3_nt
TRBD1	18	TRBV5-4	TRBJ2-6	few	CASSLKQGPLSGANVLTF	TGTGCCAGCAGCTTGAAACAGGGGCCTCTCTCTGGGGCCAACGTCCTGACTTTC
TRBD1	14	TRBV3-1	TRBJ1-4	few	CASSPQGTGVKLFF	TGTGCCAGCAGCCCCCAGGGGACAGGGGTAAAACTGTTTTTT
NA	14	TRBV6-1	TRBJ1-1	few	CASSEWDTNTEAFF	TGTGCCAGCAGTGAATGGGACACCAACACTGAAGCTTTCTTT
NA	15	TRBV7-2	TRBJ2-6	many	CASSSTSSGANVLTF	TGTGCCAGCAGCTCGACGAGCTCTGGGGCCAACGTCCTGACTTTC
NA	13	TRBV11-3	TRBJ2-1	many	CASSFERGNEQFF	TGTGCCAGCAGCTTCGAGAGGGGCAATGAGCAGTTCTTC
NA	15	TRBV20-1	TRBJ1-6	NA	CSARPPGRYNSPLHF	TGCAGTGCTAGACCCCCGGGCCGTTATAATTCACCCCTCCACTTT
TRBD1	16	TRBV28	TRBJ2-7	many	CASSPEGQGYDYEQYF	TGTGCCAGCAGTCCCGAGGGACAGGGGTATGACTACGAGCAGTACTTC
NA	16	TRBV14	TRBJ2-5	NA	CASSQGETAFRETQYF	TGTGCCAGCAGCCAGGGCGAGACCGCCTTCCGAGAGACCCAGTACTTC
NA	11	TRBV12-3/TRBV12-4	TRBJ1-1	many	CASGWGARSFF	TGTGCCAGCGGATGGGGGGCCAGGTCTTTCTTT
NA	15	TRBV6-5	TRBJ1-6	many	CASSYATEGHSPLHF	TGTGCCAGCAGTTACGCTACGGAGGGACATTCACCCCTCCACTTT
NA	14	TRBV2	TRBJ2-2	NA	CASTDRLNTGELLF	TGTGCCAGCACGGACAGATTAAACACCGGGGAGCTGCTTTTT
NA	14	TRBV5-1	TRBJ2-7	NA	CASSLVQRTYEQYF	TGCGCCAGCAGCTTGGTGCAGCGGACCTACGAGCAGTACTTC
NA	12	TRBV29-1	TRBJ2-7	NA	CSVEGEGYEQYF	TGCAGCGTTGAAGGGGAAGGTTACGAGCAGTACTTC
NA	14	TRBV11-2	TRBJ2-3	many	CASSLVEWGLTQYF	TGTGCCAGCAGCTTAGTGGAATGGGGCCTTACGCAGTATTTT
NA	12	TRBV29-1	TRBJ2-1	many	CSVDESLYEQFF	TGCAGCGTTGACGAGAGTCTCTATGAGCAGTTCTTC
NA	14	TRBV6-1	TRBJ2-7	many	CASSAVSGTPEQYF	TGTGCCAGCAGTGCGGTGTCAGGGACTCCCGAGCAGTACTTC
NA	17	TRBV5-1	TRBJ2-1	once	CASSFRDGPYNYNEQFF	TGCGCCAGCAGCTTCCGGGACGGGCCGTATAACTACAATGAGCAGTTCTTC
NA	14	TRBV3-1	TRBJ1-1	many	CASSQVAGNTEAFF	TGTGCCAGCAGCCAAGTAGCCGGGAACACTGAAGCTTTCTTT
NA	16	TRBV6-1	TRBJ1-1	many	CASSVDRTNLNTEAFF	TGTGCCAGCAGTGTTGACAGGACGAATCTGAACACTGAAGCTTTCTTT
NA	13	TRBV7-3	TRBJ1-1	many	CASSSTAFSEAFF	TGTGCCAGCAGCTCTACAGCTTTCTCTGAAGCTTTCTTT
NA	12	TRBV6-2/TRBV6-3	TRBJ1-1	many	CASREGGTEAFF	TGTGCCAGCAGGGAGGGAGGGACTGAAGCTTTCTTT
NA	11	TRBV10-3	TRBJ1-2	many	CAISEQGGYTF	TGTGCCATCAGTGAACAGGGTGGCTACACCTTC
TRBD2	15	TRBV27	TRBJ2-2	NA	CASSPPGLAGPGLFF	TGTGCCAGCAGTCCCCCGGGACTAGCGGGACCCGGGCTGTTTTTT
NA	12	TRBV28	TRBJ1-2	many	CASSTLSDGYTF	TGTGCCAGCAGCACACTATCGGATGGCTACACCTTC
NA	14	TRBV28	TRBJ1-2	many	CASSLVSGRGGYTF	TGTGCCAGCAGTTTAGTTTCGGGGAGAGGTGGCTACACCTTC
TRBD2	13	TRBV7-2	TRBJ2-1	NA	CASSSGTINEQFF	TGTGCCAGCAGCTCAGGGACTATCAATGAGCAGTTCTTC
NA	15	TRBV19	TRBJ2-7	NA	CASSPPLRSSYEQYF	TGTGCCAGTAGTCCGCCTCTGAGAAGCTCCTACGAGCAGTACTTC
NA	13	TRBV30	TRBJ1-2	NA	CAWSDAGVNGYTF	TGTGCCTGGAGTGATGCAGGGGTTAATGGCTACACCTTC
TRBD1	15	TRBV6-1	TRBJ2-7	many	CASKRDREGSYEQYF	TGTGCCAGCAAGAGGGACAGGGAAGGGTCTTACGAGCAGTACTTC
NA	13	TRBV5-1	TRBJ2-7	many	CASSVKDTYEQYF	TGCGCCAGCAGCGTAAAGGACACTTACGAGCAGTACTTC
NA	12	TRBV19	TRBJ1-2	few	CASRKWGYGYTF	TGTGCCAGTCGAAAATGGGGGTATGGCTACACCTTC
NA	12	TRBV29-1	TRBJ2-3	NA	CSFPGGPDTQYF	TGCAGCTTCCCGGGCGGCCCAGATACGCAGTATTTT